The 12 T cell receptor beta chains presented below share a single source sample, sequenced in a study of metastatic and nonmetastatic thyroid tumors (dated by TCRdb to the early 2020s). No patient had received any treatment before thyroid surgery. Library preparation used PCR. The sequencer listed for this sample is Illumina HiSeq 4000. TCRdb cleaned the public reads at Q25 with fastp, built clones with MiXCR and kept in-frame beta chains. The sample profile shows about 20,000 clones; just over 35% of them were found once. The ten largest clones add up to 29% of the sample. The sequencing sample was made of tumor tissue. The receptors were sampled from a female donor with papillary thyroid cancer or a benign thyroid nodule (not recorded which). Some clones in this sample may be carry-over from other donors' samples.

CDR3 in DNA: TGCGCCAGCAGCTTGGACGAGACAGGGGACACTGAAGCTTTCTTT. It yields the protein CASSLDETGDTEAFF. V is TRBV5-1 and J is TRBJ1-1, with TRBD1 matching 8 bases. Germline-derived CDR1 and CDR2 are SGHRS and YFSETQ. The J segment lost 3 bases and the V segment lost 0 bases, leaving 4 bases of the junction unmatched. CDR3 length: 15 amino acids.

There are a few counts of this clone. V usage is TRBV6-5 and J usage is TRBJ1-6, with a tentative D call TRBD1 (5 bases). CDR3 length: 14 residues. V was trimmed by 2 bases and J by 9 bases, leaving 11 bases between them. CDR1 is MNHEY and CDR2 is SVGAGI in the germline V gene. The DNA of the CDR3 is TGTGCCAGCAGTTACGCCAGGGACGGTTCACCCCTCCACTTT. This sequence encodes CASSYARDGSPLHF.

The chain couples TRBV6-1 to TRBJ2-2; D not certain. The CDR3 is 14 amino acids. Between the trimmed V and J ends, which lost 6 bases and 5 bases, there was a span of 13 bases. Germline lookup yields CDR1 MNHNS and CDR2 SASEGT. CDR3 nucleotides: TGTGCCAGCAGGCCCTCTGGTGGGACCGGGGAGCTGTTTTTT. Its translation: CASRPSGGTGELFF.

The V and J genes are TRBV7-9 and TRBJ1-2; D remains ambiguous. V shed 5 bases and J shed 4 bases, with 11 bases lying between them. The CDR3 loop spans 13 amino acids. The germline gives CDR1 SEHNR, CDR2 FQNEAQ (reference sequence). CDR3 residues: CASSPAGSYGYTF. For the CDR3, the DNA is TGTGCCAGCAGCCCGGCAGGAAGCTATGGCTACACCTTC.

The V and J genes are TRBV28 and TRBJ2-1; 7 bases map to TRBD2. V was pared by 5 bases and J by 2 bases, with 0 bases of the junction left unmatched. Per the germline V gene, CDR1 is MDHEN and CDR2 is SYDVKM. The CDR3 consists of 13 residues. CDR3 protein: CASSSGAYNEQFF. The CDR3 DNA is TGTGCCAGCAGTAGCGGGGCCTACAATGAGCAGTTCTTC.

The rearrangement uses TRBV4-3 and TRBJ2-1; D is uncertain. CDR1 and CDR2 from the germline V gene are LGHNA and YSLEER. V was shortened by 0 bases and J by 3 bases, with 15 bases between the two germline ends. The CDR3 runs 17 residues. The CDR3 nucleotides are TGCGCCAGCAGCCAAGATCAGAACCTACCCGTCTACAATGAGCAGTTCTTC. Translation gives CASSQDQNLPVYNEQFF.

V usage is TRBV19 and J usage is TRBJ2-5; D is possibly TRBD1 (6 bases). Trimming left V 3 bases short and J 5 bases short, with 13 bases between. CDR3 length equals 14 residues. From germline, CDR1 is LNHDA and CDR2 SQIVND (reference sequence). CDR3 in DNA: TGTGCCAGTAGTATCCGGGCAGGGGAGGAGACCCAGTACTTC. It yields the protein CASSIRAGEETQYF.

This clone is categorized as large. The rearrangement joins TRBV28 to TRBJ1-2; 7 bases map to TRBD1. The CDR3 covers 15 residues. The V gene's germline CDR1 is MDHEN and CDR2 SYDVKM. Trimming at V came to 7 bases and at J to 2 bases, leaving 10 bases not matched to a gene. CDR3: CASTHPYRGNYGYTF. The CDR3 region has the DNA TGTGCCAGCACCCACCCCTACAGGGGCAACTATGGCTACACCTTC.

This clone was seen more than once but under ten times. The chain uses TRBV6-6 and TRBJ2-5; 8 positions match TRBD1. Germline-derived CDR1 and CDR2 are MNHNY and SVGAGI (reference sequence). J was trimmed by 4 bases and V by 2 bases; bases with no gene match: 3. This CDR3 contains 14 residues. The CDR3 DNA reads TGTGCCAGCAGTTACACCAGGGGGCGAGAGACCCAGTACTTC. Amino acid sequence: CASSYTRGRETQYF.

This clone was counted a few times. This chain connects TRBV6-2 or TRBV6-3 to TRBJ1-5; no clear D. Between the trimmed V and J ends, which lost 6 bases and 9 bases, there was a span of 12 bases. This CDR3 comprises 12 residues. CDR1 and CDR2 (germline): MNHEY, SVGEGT. The CDR3 region has the DNA TGTGCCAGCAGCTATTACTTCAGGCCCCAGCATTTT. Translation gives CASSYYFRPQHF.

In this sample, this clone turned up a few times. The V gene is TRBV30, the J gene TRBJ2-3; D unresolved. The V gene's germline CDR1 is GTSNPN and CDR2 SVGIG (reference sequence). The CDR3 covers 12 residues. V gave up 2 bases and J gave up 3 bases, with 6 bases separating them. The CDR3 loop reads CAWSMGTDTQYF. The CDR3 DNA sequence: TGTGCCTGGAGTATGGGTACAGATACGCAGTATTTT. The full variable domain, its missing parts supplied by reference TRBV30 and TRBJ2-3, is SQTIHQWPATLVQPVGSPLSLECTVEGTSNPNLYWYRQAAGRGLQLLFYSVGIGQISSEVPQNLSASRPQDRQFILSSKKLLLSDSGFYLCAWSMGTDTQYFGPGTRLTVL.

This rearrangement joins TRBV2 to TRBJ2-7; TRBD1 aligns across 9 bases. CDR1 is SNHLY, CDR2 FYNNEI, per germline. There are 16 residues in the CDR3. V gave up 8 bases and J gave up 3 bases; unmatched junction bases: 14. CDR3 in DNA: TGTGCCAGCGCCTCGGGAACCGGGACAGGGAACTACGAGCAGTACTTC. It is translated as CASASGTGTGNYEQYF.